These 11 T cell receptor beta chains originate from one sample sequenced in a study of graft-versus-host responses after intestinal transplantation (dated by TCRdb to about 2021). Taken with the paper, the label for time point translates to: cells obtained before transplantation from donor or recipient. To prepare the library, the immunoSEQ multiplex PCR assay was applied. In its TCRdb copy, this immuneACCESS table keeps in-frame sequences only and misses some clones. Where compared with another copy, unresolved V genes explain less than half of these, and the others have no known cause. The sample includes about 71,000 clones, with about 90% observed a single time. The ten largest clonotypes hold 1.3% of the sample. These receptors' targets are unknown. Sequenced material: unstimulated CD8+ T cells sorted from spleen or lymph node cells, taken before intestinal transplant. These TCRs come from a human donor who received an intestinal transplant.

The rearrangement uses TRBV7-8 and TRBJ1-5; TRBD1 agrees at 8 bases. CDR1 and CDR2 from the germline V gene are SGHVS and FQNEAQ. Germline trimming cut 7 bases from V and 1 base from J; bases unmatched to any gene: 6. This CDR3 spans 15 amino acids. CDR3 nucleotides: TGTGCCAGCACCCCGGGACAGGCCAGCAATCAGCCCCAGCATTTT. It is translated as CASTPGQASNQPQHF.

This sequence joins TRBV11-2 and TRBJ2-7; TRBD2 matches 9 bases. The CDR3 covers 16 residues. V trimming: 1 base; J trimming: 0 bases; junction bases outside the gene matches: 4. CDR1 is SGHAT, CDR2 FQNNGV, per germline. In DNA form, the CDR3 reads TGTGCCAGCAGCTTAGGCGGGGGGGAAATCTCCTACGAGCAGTACTTC. Translated, it gives CASSLGGGEISYEQYF.

V is TRBV4-1 and J is TRBJ2-3; D remains unclear. From germline, CDR1 is MGHRA and CDR2 YSYEKL. This CDR3 is built from 14 residues. V was trimmed by 4 bases and J by 4 bases, leaving 12 bases between them. The CDR3 spells CASSPPGLADTQYF. In nucleotides, the CDR3 is TGCGCCAGCAGCCCCCCTGGGCTTGCAGATACGCAGTATTTT.

The CDR3 loop is CASSLVWGPGELFF. Written as DNA, the CDR3 is TGTGCCAGCAGCTTAGTGTGGGGCCCGGGGGAGCTGTTTTTT. The rearrangement links TRBV11-2 to TRBJ2-2, with a weak D call TRBD1 (5 bases). The CDR3 is 14 residues long. Germline CDR1 and CDR2: SGHAT and FQNNGV. Trimming removed 1 base at V and 8 bases at J, with 11 bases between.

Concerning this clone itself: The junction departs from the called germline gene at one end, perhaps through a read error. The rearrangement uses TRBV6-5 and TRBJ1-6; D is unclear. There are 14 residues in the CDR3. Germline V gene data show CDR1 as MNHEY and CDR2 as SVGAGI. DNA for the CDR3: TGTGCCAGCAGTTACACACAGAATTCACCCCTCCAATACTTT. Translation gives CASSYTQNSPLQYF.

This clone is medium-sized by share. The chain employs TRBV4-1 and TRBJ1-2; D is perhaps TRBD1 (5 bases). The CDR3 consists of 13 residues. CDR1 is MGHRA and CDR2 is YSYEKL in the germline V gene. V lost 0 bases to trimming and J lost 7 bases, with 9 bases between them. CDR3: CASSQDGGAGYTF. The CDR3 bases are TGCGCCAGCAGCCAAGATGGAGGGGCTGGCTACACCTTC.

The rearrangement links TRBV13 to TRBJ2-5; maybe TRBD1 (5 bases). The DNA end is more similar to TRBJ2-7, so the J call may be wrong. Germline CDR1 PRHDT, CDR2 FYEKMQ (reference sequence). This CDR3 has 16 residues. The DNA of the CDR3 is TGTGCCAGCAGCGCACCATCAAGTGAAGGGGTCTACGAGCAGTACTTC. Translated: CASSAPSSEGVYEQYF.

The chain combines TRBV27 with TRBJ2-7; D possibly corresponds to TRBD2 (6 bases). Germline V lookup: CDR1 MNHEY, CDR2 SMNVEV (reference sequence). The CDR3 totals 15 residues. V dropped 3 bases and J dropped 5 bases, with 17 bases sitting between them. The CDR3 bases are TGTGCCAGCAGTTTTGGGGACGGGACTCGGGACGAGCAGTACTTC. It yields the protein CASSFGDGTRDEQYF.

The chain recombines TRBV2 with TRBJ1-5; D unclear. The CDR3 spans 13 residues. The germline CDR1 and CDR2 sequences are SNHLY and FYNNEI. With 4 bases removed from V and 10 bases from J, the gap between germline ends came to 14 bases. The CDR3 sequence: CASSGALPIPQHF. CDR3 DNA: TGTGCCAGCAGTGGGGCCCTCCCTATACCCCAGCATTTT.

The rearrangement joins TRBV9 to TRBJ1-1; D call uncertain. Germline assignment: CDR1 SGDLS and CDR2 YYNGEE. This CDR3 contains 15 residues. V lost 0 bases to trimming and J lost 0 bases, with 9 bases between them. This CDR3 reads CASSVVSSMNTEAFF. The CDR3 coding sequence is TGTGCCAGCAGCGTAGTGTCCTCTATGAACACTGAAGCTTTCTTT.

This chain uses TRBV6-5 with TRBJ1-4; D gene ambiguous. The germline V gene has CDR1 MNHEY and CDR2 SVGAGI. The CDR3 runs 15 residues. The V gene lost 2 bases and the J gene lost 11 bases, with 18 bases spanning the gap. CDR3 bases: TGTGCCAGCAGTTACCTGCCCGGGTCCCCGGGTAAACTGTTTTTT. This sequence encodes CASSYLPGSPGKLFF.